The 29 T cell receptor beta chains in this list originate from one sample, sequenced in a study of breast tumors, draining lymph nodes, adjacent tissues. The lymph nodes were axillary draining lymph nodes from breast cancer patients. TCRdb passed the multiplex PCR reads through MiXCR, listing each CDR3 protein once. The sample holds some 130,000 distinct CDR3 sequences; 20% to 25% are singletons and the top ten take roughly 2%. Sequencing input: axillary lymph node tissue. The receptors stem from a female donor with breast cancer. Some clones in this sample may be carry-over from other donors' samples.

This clonotype was recorded at least ten times. The chain employs TRBV29-1 and TRBJ2-7; no clear D. V shed 5 bases and J shed 2 bases, with 13 bases lying between them. The germline V gene encodes CDR1 SQVTM and CDR2 ANQGSEA. This CDR3 spans 13 amino acids. CDR3 sequence reads: CSVSMGWTYEQYF. DNA of the CDR3: TGCAGCGTTTCAATGGGGTGGACCTACGAGCAGTACTTC.

Many counts were recorded for this clonotype. The chain recombines TRBV19 with TRBJ1-3; D not certain. The CDR3 is made up of 14 amino acids. Germline V gives CDR1 LNHDA, CDR2 SQIVND (reference sequence). V lost 8 bases to trimming and J lost 0 bases, with 11 bases between them. CDR3 DNA sequence: TGTGCCAGTTCGACCTCAATCTCTGGAAACACCATATATTTT. This sequence encodes CASSTSISGNTIYF.

This clonotype has a count of ten or more. The V gene is TRBV29-1, the J gene TRBJ2-5, with D possibly called TRBD1 or TRBD2 (7 bases each). The V gene's germline CDR1 is SQVTM and CDR2 ANQGSEA. V lost 6 bases and J lost 3, with 14 bases in between. The CDR3 runs to 13 residues. The CDR3 loop reads CSVATGREETQYF. In DNA, the CDR3 is TGCAGCGTGGCGACAGGGAGGGAAGAGACCCAGTACTTC.

This clonotype appeared a few times. The chain is built from TRBV19 and TRBJ1-1; TRBD1 is a possible D gene (5 bases). Germline V lookup: CDR1 LNHDA, CDR2 SQIVND (reference sequence). The CDR3 is 13 residues long. Trimming cost V 5 bases and J 7 bases, with 14 bases left between them. DNA for the CDR3: TGTGCCAGTAGTTATGGCAGGGTAGATGAAGCTTTCTTT. Translating it yields CASSYGRVDEAFF.

This clonotype was counted ten times or more. The chain is built from TRBV6-1 and TRBJ2-5; no clear D gene. CDR1 and CDR2 from the germline V gene are MNHNS and SASEGT. The CDR3 loop spans 18 amino acids. Trimming cost V 6 bases and J 7 bases, with 30 bases left between them. For the CDR3, the DNA is TGTGCCAGCAGATACCTCACAAGGCGTGAAGGCCAAGGCGGGACCCAGTACTTC. This gives the protein CASRYLTRREGQGGTQYF.

This clonotype was counted many times. This sequence joins TRBV5-1 and TRBJ1-2; the D gene is possibly TRBD1 (6 bases). From germline, CDR1 is SGHRS and CDR2 YFSETQ. The V and J ends lost 0 bases and 4 bases respectively, with 10 bases between them. CDR3 size: 14 residues. CDR3 bases: TGCGCCAGCAGCTTGGAACAGGGTGGCTATGGCTACACCTTC. This codes for CASSLEQGGYGYTF.

This clonotype appeared many times. The V and J genes are TRBV3-1 and TRBJ1-6; D gene uncertain. The V end lost 1 base, the J end lost 7 bases, and 11 bases lay between the germline ends. The germline gives CDR1 LGHDT, CDR2 YNNKEL (reference sequence). There are 15 residues in the CDR3. Written as DNA, the CDR3 is TGTGCCAGCAGCCAAGGCCCCGGGGTCAATTCACCCCTCCACTTT. Translated, it gives CASSQGPGVNSPLHF.

This clonotype occurred many times. V usage is TRBV15 and J usage is TRBJ2-7, with 11 nucleotides matching TRBD2. The V gene end was trimmed by 1 base and the J gene end by 6 bases; junction bases not matched to a gene: 11. CDR1 is LNHNV and CDR2 is YYDKDF in the germline V gene (reference sequence). There are 17 residues in the CDR3. The DNA of the CDR3 is TGTGCCACCAGCAGAGGTTTCATTAGCGGGAGGGCTGGCGAGCAGTACTTC. Its translation: CATSRGFISGRAGEQYF. Supplemented by reference TRBV15 and TRBJ2-7, the full variable domain reads DAMVIQNPRYQVTQFGKPVTLSCSQTLNHNVMYWYQQKSSQAPKLLFHYYDKDFNNEADTPDNFQSRRPNTSFCFLDIRSPGLGDTAMYLCATSRGFISGRAGEQYFGPGTRLTVT.

This clonotype has only a few counts. The CDR3 is CAWRRTGSTKNIQYF. The CDR3 region has the DNA TGTGCCTGGAGGAGGACAGGATCAACCAAAAACATTCAGTACTTC. The V call is TRBV30, the J call TRBJ2-4; 7 positions agree with TRBD1. The junction had 7 bases not matched to a gene; V was cut back by 3 bases and J by 2 bases. Per the germline V gene, CDR1 is GTSNPN and CDR2 is SVGIG (reference sequence). The CDR3 runs to 15 residues.

Concerning this clonotype: A much larger clone differs from this one at a single base, so this may be a read error. The chain links TRBV9 to TRBJ2-1; TRBD2 agrees at 13 bases. Per germline, CDR1 SGDLS and CDR2 YYNGEE. The length of the CDR3 is 17 residues. The DNA of the CDR3 is TGTGCCAGCAGCGCCACTAGCGGGAGGGTATCCTTCAATGAGCAGTTCTTC. Its protein is CASSATSGRVSFNEQFF.

Points on this clonotype: A read error may account for a junction end that differs from germline. This chain links TRBV4-1 with TRBJ2-1; weak D call: TRBD1 (5 bases). CDR3 length: 16 amino acids. Germline lookup yields CDR1 MGHRA and CDR2 YSYEKL. This CDR3 reads CAGSLLSQGAGNEQFF. The CDR3, as DNA: TGCGCCGGCAGCCTACTCTCCCAGGGCGCCGGCAATGAGCAGTTCTTC.

This clonotype was counted at least ten times. The V call is TRBV5-1, the J call TRBJ2-7; no clear D gene. CDR3 length: 15 amino acids. The V end was cut by 0 bases, the J end by 1 base, with 11 bases between. CDR1 and CDR2 from the germline V gene are SGHRS and YFSETQ. Here the CDR3 reads CASSLDSHISYEQYF. CDR3 in DNA: TGCGCCAGCAGCTTGGACAGCCATATTTCCTACGAGCAGTACTTC.

Of note for this clonotype: A read error may be the cause here, since a much bigger clone is one base away. V gene TRBV4-2 combines with J gene TRBJ1-3, with 11 bases that match TRBD1. This CDR3 contains 22 residues. Looked up from germline, CDR1 is LGHNA and CDR2 is YNFKEQ. CDR3 residues: CAGSRNLLGTGGPIRSGNTIYF. The CDR3 bases are TGTGCCGGCAGCCGAAATCTCCTTGGGACAGGGGGTCCAATACGCTCTGGAAACACCATATATTTT.

This clonotype was counted at least ten times. CDR3 loop: CASSAAPGLFYNEQFF. In DNA, the CDR3 is TGTGCCAGCTCCGCCGCCCCGGGACTTTTCTACAATGAGCAGTTCTTC. The gene calls are TRBV6-1 and TRBJ2-1; D is possibly TRBD2 (6 bases). CDR1 and CDR2 (germline): MNHNS, SASEGT. Trimming removed 8 bases at V and 3 bases at J, with 20 bases between. The CDR3 contains 16 residues.

This clonotype was counted at least ten times. The chain has TRBV28 and TRBJ1-5; D is perhaps TRBD1 (6 bases). CDR1 is MDHEN and CDR2 is SYDVKM in the germline V gene. The CDR3 sequence is 15 residues long. V was cut by 6 bases and J by 6 bases, with 18 bases left in between. The CDR3 nucleotides read TGTGCCAGCAGCTCCCCGGGGGGCCGGGGTCAGCCCCAGCATTTT. Translation: CASSSPGGRGQPQHF.

This clonotype was observed a handful of times. This rearrangement joins TRBV27 to TRBJ2-3, with 13 positions matching TRBD2. The V gene end was trimmed by 3 bases and the J gene end by 3 bases; junction bases not matched to a gene: 3. There are 16 residues in the CDR3. The germline gives CDR1 MNHEY, CDR2 SMNVEV (reference sequence). CDR3 amino acids: CASSFWTSGRTDTQYF. CDR3 DNA: TGTGCCAGCAGTTTCTGGACTAGCGGGAGAACAGATACGCAGTATTTT.

Of note for this clonotype: A single base separates this from a much larger clone, so it may be a read error. The chain recombines TRBV25-1 with TRBJ2-1; weak D call: TRBD2 (5 bases). CDR1 is MGHDK, CDR2 SYGVNS, per germline. This CDR3 is 15 amino acids long. The CDR3 DNA follows: TGTGCCTGCAGTGGACTCCGGGACTCCTACAATGAGCAGTTCTTC. Translation gives CACSGLRDSYNEQFF.

This clonotype showed up many times. The J gene is TRBJ1-6, the V gene TRBV7-8, with 7 bases aligning to TRBD1. CDR1 and CDR2 from the germline V gene are SGHVS and FQNEAQ. The V and J ends lost 5 bases and 1 base, in that order; junction bases with no gene match: 5. This CDR3 has 16 amino acids. The CDR3 sequence is CASSTDRTSYNSPLHF. In DNA form, the CDR3 reads TGTGCCAGCAGCACGGACAGGACTTCCTATAATTCACCCCTCCACTTT.

The chain joins TRBV27 to TRBJ1-5; D is possibly TRBD1 (6 bases). CDR1 is MNHEY, CDR2 SMNVEV, per germline (reference sequence). This CDR3 has 16 amino acids. V lost 0 bases and J lost 0, with 9 bases in between. CDR3 residues: CASSLSGTHSNQPQHF. CDR3 in DNA: TGTGCCAGCAGTTTATCGGGGACACATAGCAATCAGCCCCAGCATTTT.

To note about this clonotype: A read error may produce the germline difference seen at one junction end. Here the CDR3 DNA reads TGTGCCAGCAGTGATTTGTCGGGAAGAAGGTTCTACAGTGAGCAATTCTTC. It is translated as CASSDLSGRRFYSEQFF. V and J are TRBV2 and TRBJ2-1, with TRBD2 as a possible D gene (5 bases). CDR3 size: 17 residues. Germline V gene data show CDR1 as SNHLY and CDR2 as FYNNEI.

This clonotype was seen many times. The chain joins TRBV13 to TRBJ2-1; D is perhaps TRBD2 (5 bases). Between the trimmed V and J ends, which lost 6 bases and 3 bases, there was a span of 12 bases. Looked up from germline, CDR1 is PRHDT and CDR2 is FYEKMQ (reference sequence). This CDR3 comprises 14 residues. The CDR3 protein is CASSISRDYNEQFF. For the CDR3, the DNA is TGTGCCAGCAGTATCAGCCGGGACTACAATGAGCAGTTCTTC.

This clonotype was recorded at least ten times. The CDR3 reads CASRATGVETQYF. The CDR3 DNA follows: TGTGCCAGCAGAGCCACAGGGGTAGAGACCCAGTACTTC. This chain connects TRBV2 to TRBJ2-5; TRBD1 matches at 7 bases. CDR1 is SNHLY and CDR2 is FYNNEI in the germline V gene. The V gene end was trimmed by 6 bases and the J gene end by 4 bases; junction bases not matched to a gene: 5. The CDR3 length is 13 residues.

The sample holds many counts of this clonotype. The V gene is TRBV9, the J gene TRBJ1-4, with TRBD1 as a possible D gene (6 bases). Trimming shortened V by 0 bases and J by 8 bases, and 14 bases separated the two germline ends. This CDR3 comprises 15 residues. CDR1 and CDR2 (germline): SGDLS, YYNGEE. In DNA, the CDR3 is TGTGCCAGCAGCGTAGTAGGACAGACAGAAGAAAAACTGTTTTTT. It specifies CASSVVGQTEEKLFF.

This clonotype came up a few times. The CDR3 region has the DNA TGTGCCAGCAGCCCCTCTCATGGGGAGGGCCGCGCTAGTGAGCAGTTCTTC. Translated, it gives CASSPSHGEGRASEQFF. The chain employs TRBV3-1 and TRBJ2-1; 7 bases fit TRBD2. CDR3 size: 17 residues. With V trimmed by 4 bases and J by 9 bases, 18 bases remained unmatched. Per germline, CDR1 LGHDT and CDR2 YNNKEL (reference sequence).

The sample holds many counts of this clonotype. The genes are TRBV6-1 and TRBJ2-5, with D unclear. From germline, CDR1 is MNHNS and CDR2 SASEGT. This CDR3 is 13 amino acids long. V gave up 6 bases and J gave up 7 bases, with 15 bases separating them. CDR3 DNA sequence: TGTGCCAGCAGCGTGACCGTTACTGGGACCCAGTACTTC. Amino acid sequence: CASSVTVTGTQYF.

This clonotype was seen ten or more times. The chain carries TRBV18 and TRBJ2-7, with 7 bases fitting TRBD1. The CDR3 is 15 amino acids. Unmatched junction bases numbered 7, after V lost 3 bases and J lost 2 bases. Germline V lookup: CDR1 KGHSH, CDR2 LQKENI. The CDR3 reads CASSPNRGVTYEQYF. Here the CDR3 DNA reads TGTGCCAGCTCACCGAACAGGGGCGTTACCTACGAGCAGTACTTC.

Concerning this clonotype itself: A read error is possible here, since a much larger clone lies one base away. The CDR3 sequence: CAWGRTAYYGHTF. The CDR3 region has the DNA TGTGCCTGGGGGCGGACAGCCTACTATGGCCACACCTTC. V is TRBV30 and J is TRBJ1-2; D is possibly TRBD1 (6 bases). CDR1 and CDR2 from the germline V gene are GTSNPN and SVGIG (reference sequence). This CDR3 spans 13 amino acids.

This clonotype occurred many times. V usage is TRBV4-2 and J usage is TRBJ1-4, with D maybe TRBD1 (6 bases). CDR3 length: 13 amino acids. CDR1 LGHNA and CDR2 YNFKEQ come from the germline V gene. The germline V and J ends were trimmed by 6 bases and 6 bases, with 11 bases remaining between them. The CDR3 reads CASRRAGDEKLFF. The CDR3 DNA sequence: TGTGCCAGCAGAAGGGCAGGGGATGAAAAACTGTTTTTT.

This clonotype was observed many times. This rearrangement joins TRBV7-9 to TRBJ2-3; no clear D gene. The V and J ends lost 1 base and 1 base respectively, with 12 bases between them. The V gene's germline CDR1 is SEHNR and CDR2 FQNEAQ (reference sequence). The CDR3 is 16 residues long. In DNA form, the CDR3 reads TGTGCCAGCAGCTTAGTTCTGGCGCCCCGCACAGATACGCAGTATTTT. Its protein product is CASSLVLAPRTDTQYF.